The 24 T cell receptor beta chains presented below share a single source sample, sequenced in a study of shared clonotypes between healthy human individuals. The naive CD8 subset, CD45RO-negative cells positively selected for CCR7, excluded terminally differentiated effector memory CD45RA+ cells. This table comes from immunoSEQ multiplex PCR, and its TCRdb copy is limited to in-frame clones, with some not included. This table holds 1.5 million to 2.5 million clones, about 95% found once. Input material: naive CD8+ T cells sorted from blood. Every receptor here comes from a man between 18 and 29 years old in good health.

Worth noting for this clone: In the same sample, other DNA sequences code for this CDR3. The chain recombines TRBV27 with TRBJ2-2; perhaps TRBD1 as D (6 bases). CDR3 length equals 12 residues. The V gene's germline CDR1 is MNHEY and CDR2 SMNVEV (reference sequence). Trimming pared 4 bases from V and 7 bases from J, leaving 7 bases between. The CDR3 DNA follows: TGTGCCAGCAGTTCACAGGGCGGGGAGCTGTTTTTT. Amino acid sequence: CASSSQGGELFF.

The chain recombines TRBV6-5 with TRBJ1-6; perhaps TRBD1 as D (5 bases). The germline V gene encodes CDR1 MNHEY and CDR2 SVGAGI. The V end was cut by 1 base, the J end by 7 bases, with 11 bases between. The CDR3 contains 15 residues. The CDR3 DNA sequence: TGTGCCAGCAGTTACTTCCGGGACCTAAATTCACCCCTCCACTTT. Amino acids: CASSYFRDLNSPLHF.

This clone was observed once. The chain combines TRBV2 with TRBJ2-1; D gene uncertain. The CDR3 totals 14 residues. Trimming shortened V by 7 bases and J by 6 bases, and 16 bases separated the two germline ends. Germline values: CDR1 SNHLY, CDR2 FYNNEI. The CDR3 DNA sequence: TGTGCCAGCACCGGGCCCCCGTTCCCCAATGAGCAGTTCTTC. Translating gives CASTGPPFPNEQFF.

This clone was seen a few times. The chain links TRBV11-2 to TRBJ1-1; possible D gene TRBD1, 5 bases. This CDR3 has 12 amino acids. Trimming cost V 7 bases and J 4 bases, with 10 bases left between them. Germline V gene lookup returns CDR1 SGHAT and CDR2 FQNNGV. The CDR3 reads CASKGVSTEAFF. As DNA, the CDR3 is TGTGCCAGCAAAGGGGTGAGCACTGAAGCTTTCTTT.

V is TRBV19 and J is TRBJ1-3; D is uncertain. The V gene lost 2 bases and the J gene lost 2 bases, with 10 bases spanning the gap. The germline V gene encodes CDR1 LNHDA and CDR2 SQIVND (reference sequence). The CDR3 has 15 residues. The CDR3 loop is CASSISPGTGNTIYF. In nucleotides, the CDR3 is TGTGCCAGTAGTATAAGTCCCGGGACTGGAAACACCATATATTTT. The variable domain in full, with the rest retrieved from reference TRBV19 and TRBJ1-3, is DGGITQSPKYLFRKEGQNVTLSCEQNLNHDAMYWYRQDPGQGLRLIYYSQIVNDFQKGDIAEGYSVSREKKESFPLTVTSAQKNPTAFYLCASSISPGTGNTIYFGEGSWLTVV.

The chain links TRBV29-1 to TRBJ1-1; 9 bases are shared with TRBD1. The CDR3 sequence is 13 residues long. CDR1 is SQVTM, CDR2 ANQGSEA, per germline. The V segment lost 7 bases and the J segment 0 bases; nucleotides outside the gene matches: 3. CDR3 sequence: CSAGQGMNTEAFF. The CDR3 DNA reads as TGCAGCGCAGGACAGGGGATGAACACTGAAGCTTTCTTT.

The chain couples TRBV5-1 to TRBJ1-2, with D possibly being TRBD1 (6 bases). Per germline, CDR1 SGHRS and CDR2 YFSETQ. This CDR3 is 15 amino acids long. V was shortened by 4 bases and J by 2 bases, with 15 bases between the two germline ends. DNA for the CDR3: TGCGCCAGCAGCGTTACAGGGTCCCTAAACTATGGCTACACCTTC. It codes for CASSVTGSLNYGYTF.

V and J are TRBV11-2 and TRBJ2-7; 7 nucleotides line up with TRBD2. Germline V gene lookup returns CDR1 SGHAT and CDR2 FQNNGV. The CDR3 totals 14 residues. V trimming: 3 bases; J trimming: 4 bases; junction bases outside the gene matches: 6. The CDR3 is CASSFGTNPYEQYF. CDR3 nucleotide sequence: TGTGCCAGCAGCTTTGGGACTAACCCGTACGAGCAGTACTTC.

Details on this clone: This same CDR3 is encoded by further DNA sequences in the sample. This chain joins TRBV6-6 and TRBJ2-7; no clear D. CDR1 MNHNY and CDR2 SVGAGI come from the germline V gene (reference sequence). The CDR3 sequence is 13 residues long. V was pared by 0 bases and J by 1 base, with 4 bases between. Here the CDR3 DNA reads TGTGCCAGCAGTTACTCGGATTCCTACGAGCAGTACTTC. Its translation is CASSYSDSYEQYF.

V usage is TRBV6-5 and J usage is TRBJ1-5, with 8 bases fitting TRBD1. Trimming cost V 7 bases and J 6 bases; bases outside gene matches: 2. The CDR3 consists of 12 residues. From germline, CDR1 is MNHEY and CDR2 SVGAGI. The CDR3 DNA reads as TGTGCCAGCAACGACAGGGGTCAGCCCCAGCATTTT. Amino acids: CASNDRGQPQHF.

This clone is a singleton in its sample. This chain links TRBV11-2 with TRBJ2-5, with D unclear. The CDR3 consists of 13 residues. Germline assignment: CDR1 SGHAT and CDR2 FQNNGV. Trimming left V 3 bases short and J 4 bases short, with 9 bases between. The CDR3 DNA reads as TGTGCCAGCAGCTTGTGGTTCCTAGAGACCCAGTACTTC. Protein: CASSLWFLETQYF.

The V gene is TRBV10-2, the J gene TRBJ2-5; D might be TRBD2 (6 bases). The CDR3 loop spans 15 amino acids. Germline values: CDR1 WSHSY, CDR2 SAAADI. The V end lost 3 bases, the J end lost 5 bases, and 16 bases lay between the germline ends. In DNA form, the CDR3 reads TGCGCCAGCAGTGACTGGGACTCCCTTGGGGAGACCCAGTACTTC. It yields the protein CASSDWDSLGETQYF.

The V gene is TRBV27, the J gene TRBJ2-7, with D hard to call. With 4 bases removed from V and 1 base from J, the gap between germline ends came to 11 bases. This CDR3 is built from 14 residues. CDR1 and CDR2 from the germline V gene are MNHEY and SMNVEV (reference sequence). The CDR3 nucleotides are TGTGCCAGCAGTTCTTTCATGAGGTCCTACGAGCAGTACTTC. As protein: CASSSFMRSYEQYF.

Points on this clone: This same CDR3 is encoded by further DNA sequences in the sample. This rearrangement joins TRBV29-1 to TRBJ2-7, with 10 bases lining up with TRBD1. CDR1 SQVTM and CDR2 ANQGSEA come from the germline V gene. Unmatched junction bases numbered 2, after V lost 4 bases and J lost 2 bases. There are 13 residues in the CDR3. DNA of the CDR3: TGCAGCGTTGTGGGACAGGGGCCCTACGAGCAGTACTTC. Residues: CSVVGQGPYEQYF.

This clone was counted once. This CDR3 reads CASSEFGRSYEQYF. CDR3 coding DNA: TGTGCCAGCAGTGAATTTGGCAGATCCTACGAGCAGTACTTC. V usage is TRBV6-1 and J usage is TRBJ2-7; D gene uncertain. Germline CDR1 MNHNS, CDR2 SASEGT. V was shortened by 2 bases and J by 1 base, with 9 bases between the two germline ends. The CDR3 has 14 residues.

The J gene is TRBJ2-7, the V gene TRBV21-1; whether TRBD1, the table's D call, matches the DNA was not checked. TRBV21-1 has pseudogene status. This CDR3 is built from 16 residues. The CDR3 DNA sequence: TGTGCCAGCAGCAAAGCGGACAGGGGGAGGTGCTACGAGCAGTACTTC. As protein: CASSKADRGRCYEQYF.

The genes are TRBV28 and TRBJ2-1; 7 nucleotides align to TRBD2. Germline CDR1 reads MDHEN; CDR2 reads SYDVKM. After removal of 4 bases from V and 8 bases from J, the junction contained 2 bases not matched to a gene. This CDR3 is built from 12 residues. For the CDR3, the DNA is TGTGCCAGCAGTTCAGCGGGGCATGAGCAGTTCTTC. Translation gives CASSSAGHEQFF.

V is TRBV6-1 and J is TRBJ1-2, with unresolved D. The CDR3 is made up of 16 amino acids. The germline gives CDR1 MNHNS, CDR2 SASEGT. The ends were cut back, 2 bases at V and 5 bases at J, with 18 bases in the middle. In nucleotides, the CDR3 is TGTGCCAGCAGTGAATTTTATCTGGCGCCGCCTTATGGCTACACCTTC. It specifies CASSEFYLAPPYGYTF.

The rearrangement joins TRBV6-5 to TRBJ1-3; D possibly corresponds to TRBD1 (5 bases). CDR1 MNHEY and CDR2 SVGAGI come from the germline V gene. Trimming pared 6 bases from V and 0 bases from J, leaving 12 bases between. CDR3 size: 15 residues. The CDR3 sequence: CASRAGIGSGNTIYF. Written as DNA, the CDR3 is TGTGCCAGCAGAGCAGGGATCGGCTCTGGAAACACCATATATTTT.

The J gene is TRBJ1-4, the V gene TRBV23-1; tentative D call: TRBD1 (5 bases). TRBV23-1 is annotated as an ORF whose role is uncertain. This CDR3 is 19 amino acids long. With 0 bases removed from V and 0 bases from J, the gap between germline ends came to 17 bases. The chain's CDR3 is CASSQSPQGEGATNEKLFF. The CDR3 DNA sequence: TGCGCCAGCAGTCAATCTCCCCAGGGAGAGGGTGCAACTAATGAAAAACTGTTTTTT.

The chain couples TRBV5-4 to TRBJ2-5, with D possibly being TRBD2 (6 bases). V was pared by 6 bases and J by 5 bases, with 11 bases between. CDR1 is SGHNT, CDR2 YYREEE, per germline (reference sequence). This CDR3 spans 12 amino acids. The CDR3 spells CASTSGGETQYF. DNA for the CDR3: TGTGCCAGCACCTCTGGGGGGGAGACCCAGTACTTC.

The genes are TRBV2 and TRBJ2-2; D is unclear. CDR3 length: 14 residues. V lost 2 bases, J lost 1 base, and 5 bases lay in between. Germline CDR1 SNHLY, CDR2 FYNNEI. CDR3 in DNA: TGTGCCAGCAGTGAACTAATGAACACCGGGGAGCTGTTTTTT. Translation: CASSELMNTGELFF.

The chain couples TRBV6-5 to TRBJ2-7, with D tentatively TRBD2 (5 bases). V was cut by 4 bases and J by 4 bases, with 17 bases left in between. This CDR3 has 15 residues. CDR1 and CDR2 from the germline V gene are MNHEY and SVGAGI. CDR3 region: CASSLEIGLRYEQYF. DNA for the CDR3: TGTGCCAGCAGTTTGGAGATCGGACTGAGGTACGAGCAGTACTTC.

As concerns this clone: The sample contains more than one DNA sequence encoding this CDR3. V and J are TRBV11-2 and TRBJ2-7; D unclear. The CDR3 loop spans 13 amino acids. Germline assignment: CDR1 SGHAT and CDR2 FQNNGV. Trimming cost V 1 base and J 2 bases, with 6 bases left between them. The CDR3 nucleotides read TGTGCCAGCAGCTTAGGCGGAACCTACGAGCAGTACTTC. Amino acid sequence: CASSLGGTYEQYF.